Listed below are T cell receptor beta chains from one sample, sequenced in a study of blood T cell repertoires in COVID-19. Profiled with immunoSEQ multiplex PCR; TCRdb holds only in-frame clones, not every one. The table records about 400,000 clones, about nine tenths of them present only once. What was sequenced was PBMCs or T cells enriched from blood (not recorded which). Source of these receptors: a woman aged 25 to 45 who had recovered from COVID-19. CDR3s include the opening cysteine and the closing phenylalanine or tryptophan. Not every row has a clone size; where given, it reads once, few, many or a size class.

clone_size: -; v_call: TRBV12-3/TRBV12-4; j_call: TRBJ2-7; cdr3_aa: CASSFSSYYEQYF
clone_size: once; v_call: TRBV4-2; j_call: TRBJ2-5; cdr3_aa: CASSRRVGETQYF
clone_size: -; v_call: TRBV7-9; j_call: TRBJ1-1; cdr3_aa: CASSSYNQGANTEAFF
clone_size: once; v_call: TRBV9; j_call: TRBJ1-2; cdr3_aa: CASSVGGQVANYGYTF
clone_size: -; v_call: TRBV6-5; j_call: TRBJ2-7; cdr3_aa: CASSSRGVGEQYF
clone_size: -; v_call: TRBV10-1; j_call: TRBJ2-3; cdr3_aa: CASKTWGGIYTDTQYF
clone_size: -; v_call: TRBV9; j_call: TRBJ2-2; cdr3_aa: CASSAGPGQGTGELFF
clone_size: -; v_call: TRBV5-4; j_call: TRBJ1-3; cdr3_aa: CASSKDRDSGNTIYF
clone_size: -; v_call: TRBV15; j_call: TRBJ1-1; cdr3_aa: CATSRPGAGYTEAFF
clone_size: -; v_call: TRBV19; j_call: TRBJ1-2; cdr3_aa: CASSSHRGLYGYTF
clone_size: -; v_call: TRBV19; j_call: TRBJ1-2; cdr3_aa: CASEDRLFGNYGYTF
clone_size: -; v_call: TRBV28; j_call: TRBJ2-2; cdr3_aa: CASSLRQQGGTGELFF
clone_size: -; v_call: TRBV4-1; j_call: TRBJ1-6; cdr3_aa: CASSQGEQPTSPLHF
clone_size: -; v_call: TRBV28; j_call: TRBJ1-6; cdr3_aa: CASSLAENNSPLHF
clone_size: once; v_call: TRBV5-1; j_call: TRBJ1-1; cdr3_aa: CASSKQEGTEAFF
clone_size: -; v_call: TRBV10-1; j_call: TRBJ2-4; cdr3_aa: CASSTDSKNIQYF
clone_size: -; v_call: TRBV12-3/TRBV12-4; j_call: TRBJ1-5; cdr3_aa: CASSPGPLRPQHF
clone_size: -; v_call: TRBV30; j_call: TRBJ1-2; cdr3_aa: CAWNVPVGTGLTYGYTF
clone_size: -; v_call: TRBV2; j_call: TRBJ2-1; cdr3_aa: CASRGLLSTHNEQFF
clone_size: -; v_call: TRBV7-9; j_call: TRBJ2-1; cdr3_aa: CASSLGNPGNEQFF
clone_size: -; v_call: TRBV12-5; j_call: TRBJ2-7; cdr3_aa: CASGLTLGSYEQYF
clone_size: -; v_call: TRBV15; j_call: TRBJ2-3; cdr3_aa: CATSRDLLTASDERDF
clone_size: -; v_call: TRBV11-2; j_call: TRBJ1-6; cdr3_aa: CASSTGTGMKRGGSPLHF
clone_size: once; v_call: TRBV28; j_call: TRBJ1-1; cdr3_aa: CASSLFRVRTEAFF
clone_size: -; v_call: TRBV3-1/TRBV3-2; j_call: TRBJ2-3; cdr3_aa: CASSRGRTDTQYF
clone_size: -; v_call: TRBV19; j_call: TRBJ2-5; cdr3_aa: CASSTGRGEETQYF
clone_size: -; v_call: TRBV28; j_call: TRBJ1-5; cdr3_aa: CVSRARGQVQPQHF
clone_size: -; v_call: TRBV7-2; j_call: TRBJ1-5; cdr3_aa: CASSLNPGDDQPQHF